This T cell receptor (beta chain) was obtained from a study of blood T cell repertoires in COVID-19. Study summary: Researchers got acute and convalescent COVID-19 samples from the United States, Italy and Spain. The cDNA or gDNA used as material had been derived from T cells, B-cell-depleted T cells, or PBMCs.

CDR1 is SGHNT and CDR2 is YYREEE in the germline V gene (reference sequence). Trimming removed 1 base at V and 4 bases at J, with 8 bases between. CDR3 length: 13 residues. Under the authors' procedure: By means of reference gene primer amplification, nucleated cell counts were estimated. This table comes from immunoSEQ multiplex PCR, and its TCRdb copy is limited to in-frame clones, with some not included. The V and J calls and clone size are taken from that table; D and trimming were inferred from the DNA. The data contain some 160,000 clones, 70% to 90% of them singletons. The specimen sequenced was peripheral blood. This receptor was obtained from a man aged 50 to 59 who had recovered from COVID-19. The rearrangement uses TRBV5-4 and TRBJ1-2, with TRBD1 as a possible D gene (5 bases). In DNA form, the CDR3 reads TGTGCCAGCAGCTTGCTACAGGTCTATGGCTACACCTTC. This encodes CASSLLQVYGYTF.